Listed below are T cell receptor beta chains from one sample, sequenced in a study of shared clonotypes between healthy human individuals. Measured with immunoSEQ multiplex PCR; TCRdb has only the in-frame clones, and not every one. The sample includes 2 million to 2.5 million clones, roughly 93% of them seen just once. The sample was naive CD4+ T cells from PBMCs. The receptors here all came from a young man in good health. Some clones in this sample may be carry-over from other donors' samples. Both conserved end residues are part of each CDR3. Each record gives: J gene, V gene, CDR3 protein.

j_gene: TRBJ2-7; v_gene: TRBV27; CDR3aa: CASSLGGRQGEQYF
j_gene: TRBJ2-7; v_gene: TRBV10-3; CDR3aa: CAISESVGGSGEQYF
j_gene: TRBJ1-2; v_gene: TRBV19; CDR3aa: CASWGGGYTF
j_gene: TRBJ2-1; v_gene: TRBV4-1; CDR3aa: CASSQVGGRDEQFF
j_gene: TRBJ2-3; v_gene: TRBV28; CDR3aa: CASGGAGGRGFGTDTQYF
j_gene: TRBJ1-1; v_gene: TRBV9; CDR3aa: CASSVAARMNTEAFF
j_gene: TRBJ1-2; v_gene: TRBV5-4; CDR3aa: CASSLGGAGTTNYGYTF
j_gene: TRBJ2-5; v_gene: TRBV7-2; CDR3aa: CASSFQGSGETQYF
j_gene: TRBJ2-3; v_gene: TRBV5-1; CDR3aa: CASKRLAGQDTQYF
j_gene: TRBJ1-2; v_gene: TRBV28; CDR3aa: CASSLVGYTF
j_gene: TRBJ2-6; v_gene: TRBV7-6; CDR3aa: CASTSYSGANVLTF
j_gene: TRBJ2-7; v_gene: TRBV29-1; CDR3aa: CSVRDRGYEQYF